The T cell receptor beta chain described here comes from a study of blood T cell repertoires in COVID-19. The CDR3 has 15 amino acids. The germline V and J ends were trimmed by 3 bases and 0 bases, with 9 bases remaining between them. Germline loops: CDR1 SNHLY, CDR2 FYNNEI. This table comes from immunoSEQ multiplex PCR, and its TCRdb copy is limited to in-frame clones, with some not included. The repertoire has fewer than 400,000 clones, about 83% of them found once; the top ten carry 10%. The study drew participants aged about 18 to 95 years from fewer than 30 US areas. The rearrangement links TRBV2 to TRBJ1-3; tentative D call: TRBD1 (5 bases). This TCR was sampled from a woman aged 45 to 65 who had recovered from COVID-19. Sequencing was performed on PBMCs or T cells enriched from blood (not recorded which). CDR3: CASSEQGHSGNTIYF. The CDR3 nucleotides are TGTGCCAGCAGTGAGCAGGGCCACTCTGGAAACACCATATATTTT.